The entry below gives a single T cell receptor (beta chain) sequence along with its context. As yet, its antigen is unknown. The study, taken as a whole, reports: The larger cohort examined one V-J beta rearrangement, not whole repertoires. Tumor Treg TCRs overlapped most with tumor naive CD4+ cells. In terms of TCR gene usage, tumor memory CD4+ T cells clustered together with blood and lymph node memory CD4+ cells, as well as with lymph node naive CD4+ cells.

After constant-region reverse-primer amplification, full-length variable regions underwent semi-nested PCR with Nested Universal Primer A. TCRdb ran MiXCR on the 5' RACE reads and lists one entry per CDR3 protein. The table shows 62,000 or so distinct CDR3 sequences, with 20% to 25% occurring only once. This CDR3 spans 16 amino acids. The V gene end was trimmed by 9 bases and the J gene end by 7 bases; junction bases not matched to a gene: 16. Germline CDR1 and CDR2: KGHDR and SFDVKD. The V call is TRBV24-1, the J call TRBJ2-2, with 7 bases matching TRBD2. This sequence was found in a female donor with breast cancer. Sequencing was carried out using memory CD4+ T cells sorted from a lymph node. As to subset: memory CD4+ T cells, CD4+CD45RO+CD25-. The CDR3 spells CATPQDPAGAIGELFF. CDR3 DNA sequence: TGTGCCACCCCCCAGGATCCTGCGGGAGCCATCGGGGAGCTGTTTTTT.